This TCR beta chain is drawn from a study of blood T cell repertoires in COVID-19. Study at large: From the United States, Italy and Spain came samples of acute and convalescent COVID-19. T cells, B-cell-depleted T cells, or PBMCs provided the cDNA or gDNA that served as material.

Germline V gene data show CDR1 as SGHNT and CDR2 as YENEEA. CDR3 size: 15 residues. Trimming pared 1 base from V and 2 bases from J, leaving 8 bases between. Original processing notes: Amplification of reference gene primers was used by the study to estimate nucleated cell counts. Profiled with immunoSEQ multiplex PCR; TCRdb holds only in-frame clones, not every one. That table is the source of V, J and clone size, and D and trimming were worked out from the DNA. The table has 250,000 to 300,000 clones, approximately 90% seen once; the top ten hold 2% to 2.5%. Seattle's enrolled individuals joined amid active infection and were then monitored longitudinally.

This rearrangement joins TRBV11-3 to TRBJ2-2; D remains unclear. The specimen sequenced was peripheral blood. This receptor was obtained from a woman aged 30 to 39 with COVID-19, enrolled during active disease. CDR3 nucleotides: TGTGCCAGCAGCTTAGGCGCCCATAACACCGGGGAGCTGTTTTTT. This sequence encodes CASSLGAHNTGELFF. Together with reference TRBV11-3 and TRBJ2-2, the CDR3 gives the full variable domain: EAGVVQSPRYKIIEKKQPVAFWCNPISGHNTLYWYLQNLGQGPELLIRYENEEAVDDSQLPKDRFSAERLKGVDSTLKIQPAELGDSAVYLCASSLGAHNTGELFFGEGSRLTVL.